This TCR beta chain was sequenced during a study of cytomegalovirus exposure and HLA in healthy donors. Vbeta (60) and Jbeta (13) primers were used in the PCR. Using immunoSEQ multiplex PCR, the repertoire was profiled, and TCRdb retains in-frame clones only, with some absent. The sample gives approximately 130,000 clones, 76% of which show up once; around 2% is in the top ten. J was trimmed by 1 base and V by 2 bases; bases with no gene match: 2. The germline V gene has CDR1 MNHEY and CDR2 SVGAGI. The length of the CDR3 is 14 residues. Sequencing was performed on PBMCs. The V call is TRBV6-5, the J call TRBJ2-7; 7 bases fit TRBD2. This TCR came from a female donor in good health and CMV-seropositive. In DNA, the CDR3 is TGTGCCAGCAGTTACCAGCGGGAATCCTACGAGCAGTACTTC. Its protein is CASSYQRESYEQYF.